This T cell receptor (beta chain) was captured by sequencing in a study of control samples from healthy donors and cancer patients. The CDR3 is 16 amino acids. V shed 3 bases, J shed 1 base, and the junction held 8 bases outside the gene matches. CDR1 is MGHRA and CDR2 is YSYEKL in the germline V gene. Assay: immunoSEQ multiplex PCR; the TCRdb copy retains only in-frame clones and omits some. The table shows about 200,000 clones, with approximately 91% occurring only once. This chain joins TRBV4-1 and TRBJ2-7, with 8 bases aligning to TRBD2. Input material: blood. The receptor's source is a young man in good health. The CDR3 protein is CASSHLTGLGSYEQYF. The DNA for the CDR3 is TGCGCCAGCAGCCACCTAACGGGACTAGGTTCCTACGAGCAGTACTTC.